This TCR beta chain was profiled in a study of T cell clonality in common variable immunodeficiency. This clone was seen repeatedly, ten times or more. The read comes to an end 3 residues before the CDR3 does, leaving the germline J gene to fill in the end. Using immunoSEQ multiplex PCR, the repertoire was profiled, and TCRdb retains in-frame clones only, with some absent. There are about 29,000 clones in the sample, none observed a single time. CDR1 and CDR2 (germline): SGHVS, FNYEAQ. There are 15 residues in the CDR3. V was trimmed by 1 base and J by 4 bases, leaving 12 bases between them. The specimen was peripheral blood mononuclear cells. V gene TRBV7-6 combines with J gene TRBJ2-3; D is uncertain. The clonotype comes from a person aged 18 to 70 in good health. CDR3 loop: CASSLVAGEADTQYF. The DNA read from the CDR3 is TGTGCCAGCAGCTTAGTTGCAGGAGAAGCAGATACG.